These 31 T cell receptor beta chains came from one sample sequenced in a study of blood T cell repertoires in COVID-19. The repertoire was sequenced with immunoSEQ multiplex PCR; TCRdb's copy has only in-frame clones and lacks some. Of approximately 190,000 clones listed, around 83% are singletons. What was sequenced was peripheral blood. These receptors originate from a woman aged 40 to 49 with acute or convalescent COVID-19.

The chain is built from TRBV11-3 and TRBJ1-6; TRBD1 matches at 9 bases. Unmatched junction bases numbered 3, after V lost 6 bases and J lost 6 bases. Germline assignment: CDR1 SGHNT and CDR2 YENEEA. The CDR3 sequence is 14 residues long. The CDR3 spells CASSTGGFNSPLHF. The CDR3 nucleotides are TGTGCCAGCAGTACAGGGGGCTTTAATTCACCCCTCCACTTT.

The rearrangement uses TRBV7-9 and TRBJ1-1; D might be TRBD1 (5 bases). This CDR3 is built from 15 residues. The V and J ends lost 5 bases and 0 bases respectively, with 13 bases between them. The germline V gene encodes CDR1 SEHNR and CDR2 FQNEAQ (reference sequence). CDR3 amino acids: CASSPGGAMNTEAFF. The CDR3 bases are TGTGCCAGCAGCCCTGGAGGGGCCATGAACACTGAAGCTTTCTTT.

V and J are TRBV19 and TRBJ1-5, with D hard to call. The length of the CDR3 is 15 residues. From germline, CDR1 is LNHDA and CDR2 SQIVND (reference sequence). V was pared by 5 bases and J by 2 bases, with 13 bases between. The CDR3 DNA sequence: TGTGCCAGTAGTGCCACGAGGGCGGGCAATCAGCCCCAGCATTTT. As protein: CASSATRAGNQPQHF. The full variable domain, completed using reference TRBV19 and TRBJ1-5, is DGGITQSPKYLFRKEGQNVTLSCEQNLNHDAMYWYRQDPGQGLRLIYYSQIVNDFQKGDIAEGYSVSREKKESFPLTVTSAQKNPTAFYLCASSATRAGNQPQHFGDGTRLSIL.

The chain carries TRBV5-4 and TRBJ2-2; tentatively, D is TRBD2 (5 bases). Germline V lookup: CDR1 SGHNT, CDR2 YYREEE (reference sequence). The CDR3 sequence is 15 residues long. Trimming removed 4 bases at V and 0 bases at J, with 10 bases between. As DNA, the CDR3 is TGTGCCAGCAGCCCCCGGACTGCGAACACCGGGGAGCTGTTTTTT. Protein sequence: CASSPRTANTGELFF.

The V call is TRBV24-1, the J call TRBJ1-2; 8 nucleotides line up with TRBD1. The CDR3 is made up of 17 amino acids. The germline V gene encodes CDR1 KGHDR and CDR2 SFDVKD. Losses at the gene ends were 4 bases for V and 3 bases for J; bases not matched to a gene: 12. The CDR3 protein is CATSETPMTGADYGYTF. The CDR3 coding sequence is TGTGCCACCAGTGAGACCCCGATGACAGGGGCCGACTATGGCTACACCTTC.

CDR3: CASAQRMNTEAFF. CDR3 DNA sequence: TGTGCCAGCGCACAAAGAATGAACACTGAAGCTTTCTTT. The rearrangement links TRBV3-1 (or the pseudogene TRBV3-2) to TRBJ1-1; D remains unclear. The V end lost 8 bases, the J end lost 0 bases, and 10 bases lay between the germline ends. The CDR3 consists of 13 residues. The germline V gene has CDR1 LGHDT and CDR2 YNNKEL (reference sequence).

The chain is built from TRBV5-1 and TRBJ1-1; TRBD1 matches at 10 bases. The CDR3 loop spans 14 amino acids. Germline CDR1 and CDR2: SGHRS and YFSETQ. Losses at the gene ends were 3 bases for V and 4 bases for J; bases not matched to a gene: 3. The CDR3 nucleotides read TGCGCCAGCAGCTCGGGGACAGGGGCCACTGAAGCTTTCTTT. This codes for CASSSGTGATEAFF.

This clone has more than one count but fewer than ten. The gene calls are TRBV2 and TRBJ2-1, with D possibly matching TRBD1 (5 bases). Trimming shortened V by 6 bases and J by 4 bases, and 16 bases separated the two germline ends. CDR3 length: 15 amino acids. Germline V gives CDR1 SNHLY, CDR2 FYNNEI. CDR3 DNA: TGTGCCAGCAGACCAGGGCTCGACGAGTACAATGAGCAGTTCTTC. Translating gives CASRPGLDEYNEQFF.

The V gene is TRBV9, the J gene TRBJ2-7; a possible D gene is TRBD1 (6 bases). This CDR3 has 15 residues. Germline CDR1 and CDR2: SGDLS and YYNGEE. Between the trimmed V and J ends, which lost 0 bases and 3 bases, there was a span of 13 bases. The CDR3 spells CASSVDGSGVYEQYF. The DNA for the CDR3 is TGTGCCAGCAGCGTAGACGGTTCAGGGGTCTACGAGCAGTACTTC.

The rearrangement joins TRBV7-2 to TRBJ1-6, with a tentative D call TRBD1 (5 bases). The CDR3 contains 17 residues. Germline CDR1 is SGHTA and CDR2 is FQGNSA. V lost 1 base and J lost 6, with 16 bases in between. CDR3 sequence reads: CASSLGGGGMGNSPLHF. CDR3 nucleotides: TGTGCCAGCAGCTTAGGTGGGGGAGGAATGGGTAATTCACCCCTCCACTTT.

This chain connects TRBV9 to TRBJ1-2; no clear D. The CDR3 contains 17 residues. Trimming stripped 0 bases from V and 8 bases from J, with 23 bases between. CDR1 is SGDLS, CDR2 YYNGEE, per germline. The chain's CDR3 is CASSVDLGTNQARGYTF. The CDR3 region has the DNA TGTGCCAGCAGCGTAGACCTCGGCACAAATCAGGCGAGAGGCTACACCTTC.

V and J are TRBV27 and TRBJ2-1; 8 bases align to TRBD2. V shed 6 bases, J shed 6 bases, and the junction held 7 bases outside the gene matches. The CDR3 is 14 residues long. Germline CDR1 and CDR2: MNHEY and SMNVEV (reference sequence). The CDR3 nucleotides are TGTGCCAGCAGACCGGGACTAGGGCCCAATGAGCAGTTCTTC. It yields the protein CASRPGLGPNEQFF.

V usage is TRBV19 and J usage is TRBJ1-4; maybe TRBD1 (6 bases). Per the germline V gene, CDR1 is LNHDA and CDR2 is SQIVND (reference sequence). The CDR3 covers 15 residues. V lost 4 bases and J lost 7, with 16 bases in between. CDR3 nucleotide sequence: TGTGCCAGTAGTACCCCATGGGGGCGAGGTGAAAAACTGTTTTTT. Residues: CASSTPWGRGEKLFF. The full variable domain, in which reference TRBV19 and TRBJ1-4 provide the parts outside the CDR3, is DGGITQSPKYLFRKEGQNVTLSCEQNLNHDAMYWYRQDPGQGLRLIYYSQIVNDFQKGDIAEGYSVSREKKESFPLTVTSAQKNPTAFYLCASSTPWGRGEKLFFGSGTQLSVL.

CDR3 DNA sequence: TGTGCCACCGAGACGGGAAATAATCAGCCCCAGCATTTT. The encoded protein is CATETGNNQPQHF. The chain joins TRBV6-6 to TRBJ1-5; D is ambiguous. The ends were cut back, 10 bases at V and 4 bases at J, with 14 bases in the middle. This CDR3 has 13 amino acids. From germline, CDR1 is MNHNY and CDR2 SVGAGI (reference sequence).

This chain connects TRBV9 to TRBJ2-3; 9 positions agree with TRBD2. V shed 3 bases and J 2 bases; nucleotides not matched to a gene: 7. This CDR3 region has 16 residues. CDR1 is SGDLS and CDR2 is YYNGEE in the germline V gene. Here the CDR3 DNA reads TGTGCCAGCAGCGACCGACTAGCGGAGAACACAGATACGCAGTATTTT. It codes for CASSDRLAENTDTQYF.

There are a few counts of this clone. The J gene is TRBJ1-2, the V gene TRBV3-1 (or the pseudogene TRBV3-2); TRBD1 agrees at 8 bases. Trimming took 6 bases from V and 4 from J; bases not matched to a gene: 13. The CDR3 spans 16 residues. CDR1 LGHDT and CDR2 YNNKEL come from the germline V gene (reference sequence). CDR3 nucleotides: TGTGCCAGCAGGCCCACCATTACCGACAGGGGCTATGGCTACACCTTC. Amino acid sequence: CASRPTITDRGYGYTF.

The chain employs TRBV7-3 and TRBJ2-2; TRBD1 might be the D (6 bases). Trimming left V 3 bases short and J 6 bases short, with 8 bases between. CDR1 is SGHTA and CDR2 is FQGTGA in the germline V gene. The CDR3 consists of 13 residues. Here the CDR3 DNA reads TGTGCCAGCAGCTTTGGGGGCCCCGGGGAGCTGTTTTTT. Translating it yields CASSFGGPGELFF.

V usage is TRBV27 and J usage is TRBJ2-5; D possibly corresponds to TRBD1 (5 bases). CDR1 and CDR2 from the germline V gene are MNHEY and SMNVEV (reference sequence). Trimming removed 4 bases from V and 4 bases from J, with 16 bases in between. The CDR3 has 15 amino acids. The DNA for the CDR3 is TGTGCCAGCAGTTCCTTCGGACATTCTGGAGAGACCCAGTACTTC. Its translation is CASSSFGHSGETQYF.

The sample holds one count of this clone. The chain employs TRBV11-2 and TRBJ2-3; 7 bases align to TRBD2. Germline values: CDR1 SGHAT, CDR2 FQNNGV. The CDR3 totals 12 residues. V trimming: 4 bases; J trimming: 6 bases; junction bases outside the gene matches: 1. CDR3 sequence: CASSSLADTQYF. The CDR3, as DNA: TGTGCCAGCAGCTCACTAGCGGATACGCAGTATTTT.

This chain joins TRBV11-2 and TRBJ1-2, with a possible D match to TRBD1 (6 bases). Trimming stripped 10 bases from V and 4 bases from J, with 19 bases between. The germline V gene encodes CDR1 SGHAT and CDR2 FQNNGV. The CDR3 length is 14 residues. CDR3 region: CAILQVDSAYGYTF. The CDR3 coding sequence is TGTGCCATCCTGCAAGTGGACAGCGCCTATGGCTACACCTTC.

This clone was counted a single time. The chain joins TRBV2 to TRBJ1-4, with D unresolved. CDR3 size: 13 residues. CDR1 and CDR2 from the germline V gene are SNHLY and FYNNEI. The V end lost 7 bases, the J end lost 8 bases, and 14 bases lay between the germline ends. The CDR3 protein is CASNSLGKEKLFF. The DNA of the CDR3 is TGTGCCAGCAACAGCCTCGGAAAGGAAAAACTGTTTTTT.

The chain recombines TRBV27 with TRBJ2-3; TRBD1 matches 8 bases. Looked up from germline, CDR1 is MNHEY and CDR2 is SMNVEV (reference sequence). V lost 0 bases to trimming and J lost 2 bases; unmatched junction nucleotides: 10. The CDR3 consists of 18 residues. Written as DNA, the CDR3 is TGTGCCAGCAGTTTATCGTGGCTGCGACAGGGGAACACAGATACGCAGTATTTT. Translating it yields CASSLSWLRQGNTDTQYF.

The rearrangement joins TRBV10-1 to TRBJ2-1, with 8 bases matching TRBD2. Germline trimming cut 4 bases from V and 0 bases from J; bases unmatched to any gene: 5. The CDR3 totals 16 residues. In germline, CDR1 is WNHNN, CDR2 SYGVQD (reference sequence). CDR3 in amino acids: CASSASGGGSYNEQFF. The CDR3, as DNA: TGCGCCAGCAGTGCGTCGGGGGGGGGCTCCTACAATGAGCAGTTCTTC.

V is TRBV7-9 and J is TRBJ1-1; the match to TRBD1 covers 7 bases. The J segment lost 10 bases and the V segment lost 5 bases, leaving 13 bases of the junction unmatched. Germline loops: CDR1 SEHNR, CDR2 FQNEAQ (reference sequence). The CDR3 runs 14 residues. CDR3 in DNA: TGTGCCAGCAGCCCCCCAGGGGGGATTTTGGGAGCTTTCTTT. This gives the protein CASSPPGGILGAFF.

This clone showed up just once. The chain uses TRBV7-6 and TRBJ1-3; D unresolved. This CDR3 comprises 17 residues. Per germline, CDR1 SGHVS and CDR2 FNYEAQ. V lost 1 base to trimming and J lost 0 bases, with 13 bases between them. The DNA of the CDR3 is TGTGCCAGCAGCTTAGGGACTGCTTACTTCTCTGGAAACACCATATATTTT. Its translation: CASSLGTAYFSGNTIYF.

This clone was counted a few times. The CDR3 loop is CASRPGQGAYSPLHF. In DNA, the CDR3 is TGTGCCAGCAGACCAGGACAGGGGGCTTATTCACCCCTCCACTTT. This rearrangement joins TRBV27 to TRBJ1-6, with 11 bases fitting TRBD1. Germline V gives CDR1 MNHEY, CDR2 SMNVEV (reference sequence). After removal of 6 bases from V and 8 bases from J, the junction contained 6 bases not matched to a gene. The CDR3 is made up of 15 amino acids.

The table lists this clone with a count of one. The V and J genes are TRBV4-1 and TRBJ1-5; D is unresolved. Germline CDR1 is MGHRA and CDR2 is YSYEKL. V was clipped by 3 bases and J by 0 bases, with 9 bases between them. This CDR3 spans 15 amino acids. The CDR3 here is CASSQVQNSNQPQHF. CDR3 DNA sequence: TGCGCCAGCAGCCAGGTCCAGAATAGCAATCAGCCCCAGCATTTT.

DNA of the CDR3: TGCGCCAGCAGCCAAAGCTCGGGGTCGGCGGGAAACACCATATATTTT. Translating gives CASSQSSGSAGNTIYF. The chain recombines TRBV4-1 with TRBJ1-3, with D unclear. V lost 2 bases, J lost 4 bases, and 15 bases lay in between. Per the germline V gene, CDR1 is MGHRA and CDR2 is YSYEKL. The CDR3 extends over 16 amino acids.

The rearrangement uses TRBV11-2 and TRBJ1-1; D is unresolved. Trimming stripped 0 bases from V and 1 base from J, with 3 bases between. This CDR3 has 13 residues. Germline V gene data show CDR1 as SGHAT and CDR2 as FQNNGV. The CDR3 sequence: CASSLEANTEAFF. The CDR3 DNA sequence: TGTGCCAGCAGCTTAGAAGCGAACACTGAAGCTTTCTTT. Based on the CDR3 plus reference TRBV11-2 and TRBJ1-1, the full variable domain is EAGVAQSPRYKIIEKRQSVAFWCNPISGHATLYWYQQILGQGPKLLIQFQNNGVVDDSQLPKDRFSAERLKGVDSTLKIQPAKLEDSAVYLCASSLEANTEAFFGQGTRLTVV.

V is TRBV7-9 and J is TRBJ1-1; D possibly corresponds to TRBD1 (6 bases). Per germline, CDR1 SEHNR and CDR2 FQNEAQ (reference sequence). This CDR3 contains 13 residues. V lost 6 bases, J lost 1 base, and 9 bases lay in between. The CDR3 nucleotides read TGTGCCAGCAGACAACAGGGGAACACTGAAGCTTTCTTT. Its translation: CASRQQGNTEAFF.

This chain links TRBV29-1 with TRBJ1-1; 9 bases agree with TRBD1. Trimming cost V 5 bases and J 6 bases; bases outside gene matches: 10. Germline V gene lookup returns CDR1 SQVTM and CDR2 ANQGSEA. There are 14 residues in the CDR3. The CDR3 DNA reads TGCAGCGTTCATCGGGACAGGGATTTCTCTGAAGCTTTCTTT. Protein: CSVHRDRDFSEAFF.